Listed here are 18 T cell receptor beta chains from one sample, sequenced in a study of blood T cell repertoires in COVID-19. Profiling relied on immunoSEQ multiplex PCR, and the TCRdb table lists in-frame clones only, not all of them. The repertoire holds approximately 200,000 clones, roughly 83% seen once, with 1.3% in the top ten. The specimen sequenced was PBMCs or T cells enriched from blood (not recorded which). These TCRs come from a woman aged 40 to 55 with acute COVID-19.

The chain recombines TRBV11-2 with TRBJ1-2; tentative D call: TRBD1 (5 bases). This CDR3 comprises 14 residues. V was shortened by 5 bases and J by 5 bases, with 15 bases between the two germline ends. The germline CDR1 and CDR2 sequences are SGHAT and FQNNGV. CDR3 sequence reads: CASSQSGVGYGYTF. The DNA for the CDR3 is TGTGCCAGCAGCCAATCGGGGGTTGGGTATGGCTACACCTTC.

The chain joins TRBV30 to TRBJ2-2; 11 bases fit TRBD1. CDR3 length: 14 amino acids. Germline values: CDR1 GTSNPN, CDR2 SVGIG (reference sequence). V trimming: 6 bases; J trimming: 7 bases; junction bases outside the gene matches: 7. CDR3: CACGQGAIGGELFF. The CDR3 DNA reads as TGTGCCTGTGGACAGGGGGCTATCGGCGGGGAGCTGTTTTTT.

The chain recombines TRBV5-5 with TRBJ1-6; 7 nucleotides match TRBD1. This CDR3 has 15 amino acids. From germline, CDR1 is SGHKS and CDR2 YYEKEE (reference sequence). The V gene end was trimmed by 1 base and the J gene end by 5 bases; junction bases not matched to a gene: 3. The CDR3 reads CASSLPGTDNSPLHF. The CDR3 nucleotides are TGTGCCAGCAGCTTGCCAGGGACAGATAATTCACCCCTCCACTTT. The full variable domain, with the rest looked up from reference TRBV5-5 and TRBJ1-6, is DAGVTQSPTHLIKTRGQQVTLRCSPISGHKSVSWYQQVLGQGPQFIFQYYEKEERGRGNFPDRFSARQFPNYSSELNVNALLLGDSALYLCASSLPGTDNSPLHFGNGTRLTVT.

The CDR3: CATSSLATEGRGMEAFF. In DNA, the CDR3 is TGTGCCACCAGCAGCCTCGCGACGGAAGGGAGGGGTATGGAAGCTTTCTTT. The chain uses TRBV15 and TRBJ1-1; the D gene is possibly TRBD1 (5 bases). CDR3 length equals 17 residues. Germline lookup yields CDR1 LNHNV and CDR2 YYDKDF (reference sequence). V gave up 3 bases and J gave up 8 bases, with 25 bases separating them.

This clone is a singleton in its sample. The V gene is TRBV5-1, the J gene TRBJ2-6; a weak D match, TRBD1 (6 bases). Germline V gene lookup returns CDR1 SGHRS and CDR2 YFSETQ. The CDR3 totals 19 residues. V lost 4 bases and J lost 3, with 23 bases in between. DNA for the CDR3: TGCGCCAGCAGCCCCGATGAACAGGGAAATTTCGGTGGGGCCAACGTCCTGACTTTC. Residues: CASSPDEQGNFGGANVLTF. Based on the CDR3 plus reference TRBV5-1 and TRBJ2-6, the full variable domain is KAGVTQTPRYLIKTRGQQVTLSCSPISGHRSVSWYQQTPGQGLQFLFEYFSETQRNKGNFPGRFSGRQFSNSRSEMNVSTLELGDSALYLCASSPDEQGNFGGANVLTFGAGSRLTVL.

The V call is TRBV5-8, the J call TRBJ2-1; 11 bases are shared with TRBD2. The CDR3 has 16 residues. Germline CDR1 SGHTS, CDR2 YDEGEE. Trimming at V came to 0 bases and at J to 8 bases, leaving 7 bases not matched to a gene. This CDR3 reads CASSLGWTSGSDEQFF. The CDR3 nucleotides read TGTGCCAGCAGCTTGGGATGGACTAGCGGGTCCGATGAGCAGTTCTTC.

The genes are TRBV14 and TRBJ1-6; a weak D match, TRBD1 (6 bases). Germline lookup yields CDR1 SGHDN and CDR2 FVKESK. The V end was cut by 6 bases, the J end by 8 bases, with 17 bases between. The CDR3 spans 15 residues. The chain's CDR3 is CASRERGINYSPLHF. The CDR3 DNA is TGTGCCAGCAGGGAAAGGGGGATCAACTATTCACCCCTCCACTTT.

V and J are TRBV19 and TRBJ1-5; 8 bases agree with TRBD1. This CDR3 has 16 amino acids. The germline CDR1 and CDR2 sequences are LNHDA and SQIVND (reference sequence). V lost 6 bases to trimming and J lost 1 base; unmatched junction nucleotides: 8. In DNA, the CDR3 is TGTGCCAGTAGCCTCCTTGACAGGGGCAGCAATCAGCCCCAGCATTTT. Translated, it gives CASSLLDRGSNQPQHF.

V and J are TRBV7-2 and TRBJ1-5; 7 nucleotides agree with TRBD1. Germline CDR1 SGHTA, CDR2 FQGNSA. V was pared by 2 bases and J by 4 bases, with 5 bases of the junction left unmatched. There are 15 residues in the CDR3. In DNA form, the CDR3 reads TGTGCCAGCAGCTTACAGGGGGGCTGGAATCAGCCCCAGCATTTT. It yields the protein CASSLQGGWNQPQHF.

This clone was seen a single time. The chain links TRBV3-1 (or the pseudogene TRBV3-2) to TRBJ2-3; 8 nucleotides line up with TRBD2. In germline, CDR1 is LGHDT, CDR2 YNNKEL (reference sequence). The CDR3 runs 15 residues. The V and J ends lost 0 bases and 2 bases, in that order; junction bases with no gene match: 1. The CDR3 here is CASSQDGRATDTQYF. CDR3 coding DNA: TGTGCCAGCAGCCAAGACGGGAGGGCCACAGATACGCAGTATTTT.

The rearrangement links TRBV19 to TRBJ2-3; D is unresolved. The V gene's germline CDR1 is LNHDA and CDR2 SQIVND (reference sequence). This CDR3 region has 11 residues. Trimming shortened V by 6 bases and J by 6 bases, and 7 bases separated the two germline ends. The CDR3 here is CASREADTQYF. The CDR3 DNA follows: TGTGCCAGTAGGGAAGCGGATACGCAGTATTTT.

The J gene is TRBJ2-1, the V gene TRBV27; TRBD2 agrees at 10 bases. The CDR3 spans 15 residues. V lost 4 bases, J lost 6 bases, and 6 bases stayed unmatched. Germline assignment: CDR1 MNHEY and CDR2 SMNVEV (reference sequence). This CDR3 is CASSSLLAGLNEQFF. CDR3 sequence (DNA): TGTGCCAGCAGTTCGTTACTAGCGGGACTCAATGAGCAGTTCTTC.

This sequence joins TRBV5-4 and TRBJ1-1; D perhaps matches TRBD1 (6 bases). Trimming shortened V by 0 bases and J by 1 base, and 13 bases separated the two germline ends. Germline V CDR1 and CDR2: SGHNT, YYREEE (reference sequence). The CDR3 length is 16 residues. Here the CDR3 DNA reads TGTGCCAGCAGCTTGGGGACCGACAGGTGGAACACTGAAGCTTTCTTT. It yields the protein CASSLGTDRWNTEAFF.

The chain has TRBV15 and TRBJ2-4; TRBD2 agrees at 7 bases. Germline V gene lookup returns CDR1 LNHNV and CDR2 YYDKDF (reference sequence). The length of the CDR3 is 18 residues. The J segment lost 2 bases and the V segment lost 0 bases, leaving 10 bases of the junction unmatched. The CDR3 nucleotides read TGTGCCACCAGCAGAGATCAGAATGGCGGGAGCCCCAAAAACATTCAGTACTTC. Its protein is CATSRDQNGGSPKNIQYF.

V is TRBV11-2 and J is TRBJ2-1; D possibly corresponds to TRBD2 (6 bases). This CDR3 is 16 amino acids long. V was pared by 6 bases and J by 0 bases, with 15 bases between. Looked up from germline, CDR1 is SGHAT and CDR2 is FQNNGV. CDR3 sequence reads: CASRYSPGSSYNEQFF. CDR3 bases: TGTGCCAGCAGGTATAGCCCCGGGAGCTCCTACAATGAGCAGTTCTTC.

The CDR3 spells CASSVKLAGIDTGELFF. CDR3 bases: TGTGCCAGCAGCGTAAAACTAGCGGGGATCGACACCGGGGAGCTGTTTTTT. The chain couples TRBV9 to TRBJ2-2; 10 bases fit TRBD2. V shed 1 base and J 3 bases; nucleotides not matched to a gene: 6. Germline CDR1 and CDR2: SGDLS and YYNGEE. The CDR3 runs to 17 residues. The variable domain in full, with the rest retrieved from reference TRBV9 and TRBJ2-2, is DSGVTQTPKHLITATGQRVTLRCSPRSGDLSVYWYQQSLDQGLQFLIQYYNGEERAKGNILERFSAQQFPDLHSELNLSSLELGDSALYFCASSVKLAGIDTGELFFGEGSRLTVL.

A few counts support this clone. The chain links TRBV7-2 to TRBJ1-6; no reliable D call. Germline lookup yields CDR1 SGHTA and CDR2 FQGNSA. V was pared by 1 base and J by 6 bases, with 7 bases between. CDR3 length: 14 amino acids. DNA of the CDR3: TGTGCCAGCAGCTTAGGATACGGTAATTCACCCCTCCACTTT. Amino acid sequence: CASSLGYGNSPLHF. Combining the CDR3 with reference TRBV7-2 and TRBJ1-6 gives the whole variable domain GAGVSQSPSNKVTEKGKDVELRCDPISGHTALYWYRQSLGQGLEFLIYFQGNSAPDKSGLPSDRFSAERTGGSVSTLTIQRTQQEDSAVYLCASSLGYGNSPLHFGNGTRLTVT.

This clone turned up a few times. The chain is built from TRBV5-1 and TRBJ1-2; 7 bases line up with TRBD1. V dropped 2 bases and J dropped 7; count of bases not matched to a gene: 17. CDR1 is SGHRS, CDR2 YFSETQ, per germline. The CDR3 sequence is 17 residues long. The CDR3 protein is CASSFIPSSIDRAGYTF. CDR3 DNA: TGCGCCAGCAGCTTCATCCCCTCCTCGATCGACAGGGCTGGCTACACCTTC.